The rows below give T cell receptor beta chains drawn from one sample of a study of beta chain features in type 1 diabetes. Sequencing was performed with immunoSEQ multiplex PCR; in TCRdb, only in-frame clones are kept and a portion is missing. The top ten hold around 0.5% of the sample, which has under 200,000 clones, 6.5% to 10% seen once. Source material: central memory CD4+ T cells from blood. The receptors here all came from a woman aged 18-29 years with type 1 diabetes. CDR3s include the opening cysteine and the closing phenylalanine or tryptophan. The D gene is left open where the match is weak. Expanded clones are given a class, and other clones once, few, many or no size at all.

CAINWSTGELFF	TGTGCCATCAATTGGAGCACCGGGGAGCTGTTTTTT	NA	TRBV10-3	TRBJ2-2	NA
CASRGGTSGGSETQYF	TGCGCCAGCAGAGGCGGGACTAGCGGGGGGAGCGAGACCCAGTACTTC	TRBD2	TRBV5-1	TRBJ2-5	NA
CASSTGFAYEQYF	TGTGCCAGCTCTACAGGGTTCGCCTACGAGCAGTACTTC	NA	TRBV28	TRBJ2-7	few
CASSFFADTQYF	TGTGCCAGCAGTTTTTTCGCAGATACGCAGTATTTT	NA	TRBV7-2	TRBJ2-3	NA
CASSYDYLENNEQFF	TGTGCCAGCAGTTACGACTACCTAGAGAATAATGAGCAGTTCTTC	NA	TRBV6-5	TRBJ2-1	many
CASSRDRGWEQYF	TGTGCTAGCAGCCGGGACAGGGGATGGGAGCAGTACTTC	TRBD1	TRBV7-7	TRBJ2-7	few
CASSSDRGGSPLHF	TGTGCCAGCAGCTCGGACAGGGGGGGGTCACCCCTCCACTTT	TRBD1	TRBV7-9	TRBJ1-6	few
CASSHRASGRQPSTDTQYF	TGTGCCAGCAGCCATCGGGCTAGCGGGAGGCAGCCTAGCACAGATACGCAGTATTTT	TRBD2	TRBV5-6	TRBJ2-3	NA
CASSLSLAAWEQYF	TGTGCCAGCAGCTTATCACTAGCGGCGTGGGAGCAGTACTTC	TRBD2	TRBV7-2	TRBJ2-7	few
CASSSGTSSTDTQYF	TGTGCCAGCAGCTCCGGGACTAGCAGCACAGATACGCAGTATTTT	TRBD2	TRBV11-1	TRBJ2-3	NA
CASSFPGTGVNEQFF	TGTGCCAGCAGCTTCCCCGGGACAGGGGTCAATGAGCAGTTCTTC	TRBD1	TRBV7-2	TRBJ2-1	few
CASRSGVNYGYTF	TGTGCCAGCAGATCGGGGGTTAACTATGGCTACACCTTC	NA	TRBV7-2	TRBJ1-2	NA
CASSQDWQGTDTQYF	TGCGCCAGCAGCCAAGATTGGCAGGGCACAGATACGCAGTATTTT	NA	TRBV4-3	TRBJ2-3	NA
CASSLIADRGRETQYF	TGTGCCAGCAGCTTAATCGCTGACAGGGGCCGGGAGACCCAGTACTTC	TRBD1	TRBV7-3	TRBJ2-5	many
CASSQEAGANEQYF	TGCGCCAGCAGCCAAGAGGCGGGGGCGAACGAGCAGTACTTC	NA	TRBV4-3	TRBJ2-7	few
CASSSNFREGGYTF	TGTGCCAGCAGCTCTAACTTCCGGGAGGGTGGCTACACCTTC	NA	TRBV5-4	TRBJ1-2	few
CASLTGPNQPQHF	TGTGCCAGTTTGACAGGGCCTAATCAGCCCCAGCATTTT	TRBD1	TRBV19	TRBJ1-5	few
CASSPTGGSFDEQYF	TGTGCCAGCAGCCCCACAGGGGGTAGTTTTGACGAGCAGTACTTC	TRBD1	TRBV7-2	TRBJ2-7	few
CAAKPGLENTGELFF	TGTGCCGCTAAACCGGGACTAGAGAACACCGGGGAGCTGTTTTTT	TRBD2	TRBV10-3	TRBJ2-2	NA
CSVENRGHKNEQFF	TGCAGCGTTGAAAACAGGGGGCATAAAAATGAGCAGTTCTTC	TRBD1	TRBV29-1	TRBJ2-1	few
CASSFSGSTDTQYF	TGCGCCAGCAGCTTTAGCGGGAGCACAGATACGCAGTATTTT	TRBD2	TRBV5-1	TRBJ2-3	few
CASSQDPASGDNEQFF	TGCGCCAGCAGCCAAGATCCCGCTAGCGGAGACAATGAGCAGTTCTTC	TRBD2	TRBV4-3	TRBJ2-1	NA
CASSAQGVLVNSPLHF	TGTGCCAGCAGCGCCCAGGGGGTCTTAGTTAATTCACCCCTCCACTTT	TRBD1	TRBV5-4	TRBJ1-6	few
CASSYPNSRGGEQFF	TGTGCCAGCAGTTACCCTAACTCGCGGGGTGGTGAGCAGTTCTTC	NA	TRBV6-6	TRBJ2-1	few
CASSYHGELAKNIQYF	TGTGCCAGCAGCTACCACGGGGAACTAGCCAAAAACATTCAGTACTTC	NA	TRBV6-6	TRBJ2-4	NA
CASRDLAGGPGEQYF	TGTGCCAGCAGGGACTTGGCGGGAGGGCCGGGAGAGCAGTACTTC	TRBD2	TRBV28	TRBJ2-7	NA
CASEERGSTDTQYF	TGCGCCAGCGAGGAGCGGGGCTCCACAGATACGCAGTATTTT	TRBD2	TRBV5-1	TRBJ2-3	few
CSVEGGGMYEQYF	TGCAGCGTTGAAGGGGGGGGAATGTACGAGCAGTACTTC	TRBD2	TRBV29-1	TRBJ2-7	few
CASSLVLGLAGGQAGIQYF	TGTGCCAGCAGCTTAGTTCTAGGACTAGCGGGAGGGCAGGCGGGCATTCAGTACTTC	TRBD2	TRBV7-2	TRBJ2-4	many
CASTPVGRHNEQFF	TGTGCCAGCACCCCCGTCGGTCGTCACAATGAGCAGTTCTTC	NA	TRBV28	TRBJ2-1	few
CASSLAGGAFHEQFF	TGTGCCAGCAGCTTAGCCGGGGGGGCCTTCCATGAGCAGTTCTTC	TRBD2	TRBV7-2	TRBJ2-1	few
CASSDGSGGPTQYF	TGTGCCAGCAGCGATGGTAGCGGGGGGCCGACCCAGTACTTC	TRBD2	TRBV9	TRBJ2-5	few
CSVAGTSYSEQYF	TGCAGCGTCGCCGGGACTAGCTACTCTGAGCAGTACTTC	TRBD2	TRBV29-1	TRBJ2-7	NA
CAWSVGLAGSFDTQYF	TGTGCCTGGAGTGTAGGATTAGCGGGTTCTTTCGATACGCAGTATTTT	TRBD2	TRBV30	TRBJ2-3	few
CASSSPTVSTDTQYF	TGTGCCAGCAGCTCGCCGACTGTTAGCACAGATACGCAGTATTTT	NA	TRBV5-6	TRBJ2-3	NA
CASNSDRDNSGANVLTF	TGTGCCAGTAACTCGGACAGGGACAACTCTGGGGCCAACGTCCTGACTTTC	TRBD1	TRBV19	TRBJ2-6	NA
CASTQPVGEAFF	TGTGCCAGCACCCAACCCGTCGGGGAGGCTTTCTTT	NA	TRBV5-4	TRBJ1-1	NA
CASSLASSATNEKLFF	TGTGCCAGCAGCTTGGCCTCTTCGGCAACTAATGAAAAACTGTTTTTT	NA	TRBV5-4	TRBJ1-4	few
CASRLIEDTGELFF	TGCGCCAGCAGGTTGATTGAGGACACCGGGGAGCTGTTTTTT	NA	TRBV5-1	TRBJ2-2	NA
CASSLVGQPFGTEAFF	TGTGCCAGCAGCTTGGTGGGACAGCCTTTTGGAACTGAAGCTTTCTTT	TRBD1	TRBV5-6	TRBJ1-1	NA
CASSQVLAGADTQYF	TGCGCCAGCAGCCAGGTTCTAGCGGGAGCAGATACGCAGTATTTT	TRBD2	TRBV4-1	TRBJ2-3	few
CASSPRRYEKLFF	TGTGCCAGCAGTCCCCGGAGATATGAAAAACTGTTTTTT	NA	TRBV27	TRBJ1-4	NA